The sequence of this T cell receptor beta chain was determined in a study of patients and donors after allogeneic stem cell transplantation. TCRdb passed the RT-PCR reads through MiXCR, listing each CDR3 protein once. The data show 900,000 to 1,000,000 distinct CDR3 sequences, about 20% seen once. The CDR3 is 16 residues long. The V gene's germline CDR1 is SEHNR and CDR2 FQNEAQ (reference sequence). V was pared by 1 base and J by 10 bases, with 13 bases of the junction left unmatched. Specimen: blood, either unsorted or a sorted T cell fraction (not recorded which). V gene TRBV7-9 combines with J gene TRBJ2-1, with 7 bases that match TRBD2. This clonotype was sampled from a human donor who was either an allogeneic HSCT recipient or a stem cell or donor lymphocyte infusion donor (not recorded which). It is not recorded whose cells these are; they may come from a transplant donor. This CDR3 is CASSLDGGSGRGEQFF. The CDR3 DNA follows: TGTGCCAGCAGCTTAGACGGCGGGAGTGGGAGGGGCGAGCAGTTCTTC.